This is a list of T cell receptor beta chains from one sample in a study of blood T cell repertoires in COVID-19. Some clones are missing from TCRdb's copy, which holds only in-frame ones; the method was immunoSEQ multiplex PCR. Seen here are about 250,000 clones, under 90% observed once, and the top ten hold more than 1.5%. Source material: PBMCs or T cells enriched from blood (not recorded which). The source of these receptors is a man in his forties who had recovered from COVID-19. Both conserved end residues are part of each CDR3. The order of the fields is D gene, clone size, V gene, J gene, CDR3 protein, CDR3 DNA. The D gene is left open where the match is weak. Only part of the rows carry a size: once, few, many, or a class if the clone is expanded.

D: .; size: .; V: TRBV13; J: TRBJ1-1; CDR3: CASSLVRDAAFF; DNA: TGTGCCAGCAGCTTGGTCAGGGATGCAGCTTTCTTT
D: TRBD1; size: .; V: TRBV29-1; J: TRBJ1-1; CDR3: CSVREGADTEAFF; DNA: TGCAGCGTGCGTGAGGGGGCGGACACTGAAGCTTTCTTT
D: TRBD2; size: .; V: TRBV5-5; J: TRBJ2-5; CDR3: CASSPGLAGGGETQYF; DNA: TGTGCCAGCAGCCCCGGACTAGCGGGAGGGGGAGAGACCCAGTACTTC
D: .; size: .; V: TRBV18; J: TRBJ2-2; CDR3: CASSPQQGVNTGELFF; DNA: TGTGCCAGCTCACCACAACAGGGAGTTAACACCGGGGAGCTGTTTTTT
D: TRBD2; size: .; V: TRBV15; J: TRBJ2-1; CDR3: CATSRGTSGGYNEQFF; DNA: TGTGCCACCAGCAGAGGGACTAGCGGCGGCTACAATGAGCAGTTCTTC
D: .; size: .; V: TRBV2; J: TRBJ2-7; CDR3: CASKDYTSYEQYF; DNA: TGTGCCAGCAAGGACTACACCTCCTACGAGCAGTACTTC
D: TRBD2; size: .; V: TRBV13; J: TRBJ2-3; CDR3: CASSQGLAGYTDTQYF; DNA: TGTGCCAGCAGCCAGGGACTAGCGGGGTACACAGATACGCAGTATTTT
D: TRBD2; size: .; V: TRBV6-1; J: TRBJ2-2; CDR3: CASSVTSGSGAGELFF; DNA: TGTGCCAGCAGTGTTACTAGCGGGAGCGGGGCCGGGGAGCTGTTTTTT
D: TRBD1; size: .; V: TRBV28; J: TRBJ2-1; CDR3: CASRAGGSDEQFF; DNA: TGTGCCAGTAGGGCAGGGGGCTCAGATGAGCAGTTCTTC
D: .; size: few; V: TRBV19; J: TRBJ1-6; CDR3: CASSMGLTDSPLHF; DNA: TGTGCCAGTAGTATGGGCCTCACCGATTCACCCCTCCACTTT
D: .; size: .; V: TRBV19; J: TRBJ1-1; CDR3: CASSMRGLGTEAFF; DNA: TGTGCCAGTAGTATGCGGGGGCTGGGGACTGAAGCTTTCTTT
D: .; size: .; V: TRBV19; J: TRBJ2-2; CDR3: CASSRSGGNTGELFF; DNA: TGTGCCAGTAGTAGGAGCGGAGGGAACACCGGGGAGCTGTTTTTT
D: TRBD1; size: .; V: TRBV7-2; J: TRBJ2-5; CDR3: CASSSGTVQETQYF; DNA: TGTGCCAGCAGCTCGGGGACAGTACAAGAGACCCAGTACTTC
D: TRBD1; size: .; V: TRBV7-9; J: TRBJ2-5; CDR3: CASSWGTGNQETQYF; DNA: TGTGCCAGCAGCTGGGGGACAGGGAACCAAGAGACCCAGTACTTC
D: .; size: .; V: TRBV18; J: TRBJ2-1; CDR3: CASSRPGTLTNEQFF; DNA: TGTGCCAGCTCACGGCCCGGGACTTTGACCAATGAGCAGTTCTTC
D: .; size: .; V: TRBV7-3; J: TRBJ1-1; CDR3: CASSPEMDTEAFF; DNA: TGTGCCAGCAGCCCCGAGATGGACACTGAAGCTTTCTTT
D: .; size: .; V: TRBV20-1; J: TRBJ2-7; CDR3: CSASVYSYEQYF; DNA: TGCAGTGCTAGTGTCTACTCCTACGAGCAGTACTTC
D: .; size: .; V: TRBV4-1; J: TRBJ2-3; CDR3: CASSPGVPRGSTDTQYF; DNA: TGCGCCAGCAGCCCGGGGGTCCCTCGGGGTAGCACAGATACGCAGTATTTT
D: TRBD1; size: .; V: TRBV6-5; J: TRBJ1-3; CDR3: CASSYRTGDLVNTIYF; DNA: TGTGCCAGCAGTTACCGCACAGGGGATTTAGTAAACACCATATATTTT
D: .; size: .; V: TRBV27; J: TRBJ2-7; CDR3: CASSLGRETYEQYF; DNA: TGTGCCAGCAGCTTGGGGCGGGAAACCTACGAGCAGTACTTC
D: TRBD1; size: .; V: TRBV5-1; J: TRBJ2-7; CDR3: CASSVTGYSEQYF; DNA: TGCGCCAGCAGCGTGACAGGGTACAGCGAGCAGTACTTC
D: .; size: .; V: TRBV5-4; J: TRBJ2-2; CDR3: CASSSLGGGGELFF; DNA: TGTGCCAGCAGCTCCCTCGGGGGAGGTGGGGAGCTGTTTTTT
D: TRBD1; size: .; V: TRBV19; J: TRBJ1-2; CDR3: CASREDRNYGYTF; DNA: TGTGCCAGTAGGGAGGACAGGAACTATGGCTACACCTTC
D: TRBD1; size: .; V: TRBV18; J: TRBJ2-3; CDR3: CASSPPTTGGTDTQYF; DNA: TGTGCCAGCTCACCGCCGACGACAGGGGGCACAGATACGCAGTATTTT
D: TRBD2; size: .; V: TRBV28; J: TRBJ2-7; CDR3: CASSFRLAVYEQYF; DNA: TGTGCCAGCAGTTTTAGGCTAGCGGTCTACGAGCAGTACTTC
D: .; size: .; V: TRBV3-1/TRBV3-2; J: TRBJ1-5; CDR3: CASSQTGYNQPQHF; DNA: TGTGCCAGCAGCCAGACAGGTTACAATCAGCCCCAGCATTTT
D: TRBD1; size: .; V: TRBV27; J: TRBJ1-1; CDR3: CASSLGQGDTEAFF; DNA: TGTGCCAGCAGTTTAGGGCAGGGGGACACTGAAGCTTTCTTT
D: .; size: once; V: TRBV5-4; J: TRBJ1-1; CDR3: CASSSLETVNTEAFF; DNA: TGTGCCAGCAGCTCACTGGAGACAGTGAACACTGAAGCTTTCTTT
D: TRBD2; size: .; V: TRBV5-4; J: TRBJ2-5; CDR3: CASSSYLSGSGETQYF; DNA: TGTGCCAGCAGCTCCTACCTTAGCGGGAGTGGAGAGACCCAGTACTTC
D: TRBD1; size: few; V: TRBV30; J: TRBJ1-4; CDR3: CAWTGGGKKLFF; DNA: TGTGCCTGGACAGGGGGCGGGAAAAAACTGTTTTTT
D: TRBD2; size: few; V: TRBV5-4; J: TRBJ2-3; CDR3: CASSPAQRGTDTQYF; DNA: TGTGCCAGCAGTCCCGCGCAGCGGGGGACAGATACGCAGTATTTT
D: TRBD1; size: .; V: TRBV19; J: TRBJ1-2; CDR3: CASSLDRVSSQGYTF; DNA: TGTGCCAGTAGCCTCGACAGGGTTTCTTCCCAGGGCTACACCTTC
D: .; size: .; V: TRBV30; J: TRBJ1-6; CDR3: CAWVDSITDSPLHF; DNA: TGTGCCTGGGTCGACTCTATAACGGATTCACCCCTCCACTTT
D: TRBD2; size: .; V: TRBV6-5; J: TRBJ2-7; CDR3: CASSSLTSGGNEQYF; DNA: TGTGCCAGCAGTTCACTTACTAGCGGGGGGAACGAGCAGTACTTC
D: TRBD2; size: .; V: TRBV4-1; J: TRBJ2-1; CDR3: CASTHYLIGRGNEQFF; DNA: TGCGCCAGCACCCACTATCTTATCGGGAGGGGCAATGAGCAGTTCTTC
D: TRBD1; size: .; V: TRBV10-1; J: TRBJ1-1; CDR3: CERGQGTEAFF; DNA: TGCGAGAGGGGGCAGGGCACTGAAGCTTTCTTT
D: .; size: .; V: TRBV19; J: TRBJ2-5; CDR3: CASSRQGQETQYF; DNA: TGTGCCAGTAGTCGCCAGGGGCAAGAGACCCAGTACTTC
D: TRBD1; size: many; V: TRBV27; J: TRBJ1-3; CDR3: CASSLNRDRVNTIYF; DNA: TGTGCCAGCAGTTTAAACCGGGACAGGGTAAACACCATATATTTT
D: TRBD2; size: few; V: TRBV11-3; J: TRBJ2-1; CDR3: CASSSGRGTYNEQFF; DNA: TGTGCCAGCTCGAGCGGGAGAGGTACCTACAATGAGCAGTTCTTC
D: .; size: .; V: TRBV30; J: TRBJ1-4; CDR3: CAWSVTVGEKLFF; DNA: TGTGCCTGGAGTGTCACTGTCGGGGAGAAACTGTTTTTT
D: .; size: .; V: TRBV24-1; J: TRBJ2-1; CDR3: CAAGGVNYNEQFF; DNA: TGTGCCGCCGGCGGGGTGAACTACAATGAGCAGTTCTTC
D: TRBD2; size: .; V: TRBV28; J: TRBJ2-1; CDR3: CASSLSGTSGSYEQFF; DNA: TGTGCCAGCAGTTTATCAGGGACTAGCGGGAGCTATGAGCAGTTCTTC
D: .; size: .; V: TRBV19; J: TRBJ1-1; CDR3: CASSISGEAFF; DNA: TGTGCCAGTAGTATTAGCGGGGAAGCTTTCTTT
D: .; size: once; V: TRBV7-9; J: TRBJ1-2; CDR3: CASSPPLFYGYTF; DNA: TGTGCCAGCAGCCCCCCACTTTTCTATGGCTACACCTTC
D: TRBD2; size: .; V: TRBV13; J: TRBJ2-7; CDR3: CASSPGGYPYEQYF; DNA: TGTGCCAGCAGCCCGGGGGGGTACCCCTACGAGCAGTACTTC
D: .; size: .; V: TRBV5-6; J: TRBJ2-7; CDR3: CASSALGVDYEQYF; DNA: TGTGCCAGCAGCGCATTAGGGGTAGACTACGAGCAGTACTTC
D: .; size: .; V: TRBV19; J: TRBJ2-7; CDR3: CASSQQGEQYF; DNA: TGTGCCAGTAGCCAACAGGGCGAGCAGTACTTC
D: .; size: .; V: TRBV5-1; J: TRBJ2-5; CDR3: CASSLRHQETQYF; DNA: TGCGCCAGCAGCTTGAGACATCAAGAGACCCAGTACTTC
D: .; size: .; V: TRBV7-2; J: TRBJ2-5; CDR3: CASSLHWYQETQYF; DNA: TGTGCCAGCAGCTTACACTGGTACCAAGAGACCCAGTACTTC
D: .; size: once; V: TRBV19; J: TRBJ1-5; CDR3: CASTPLRGGANQPQHF; DNA: TGTGCCAGTACTCCTCTAAGGGGTGGGGCGAATCAGCCCCAGCATTTT
D: TRBD1; size: once; V: TRBV6-5; J: TRBJ2-7; CDR3: CASRSGTGRIEQYF; DNA: TGTGCCAGCAGGTCCGGGACAGGCCGGATCGAGCAGTACTTC
D: .; size: .; V: TRBV6-5; J: TRBJ2-5; CDR3: CASSYSGVGETQYF; DNA: TGTGCCAGCAGTTACTCAGGGGTAGGGGAGACCCAGTACTTC
D: TRBD1; size: .; V: TRBV11-2; J: TRBJ2-7; CDR3: CASSSDRGYEQYF; DNA: TGTGCCAGCAGCTCTGACAGGGGCTACGAGCAGTACTTC